The 17 T cell receptor beta chains below were found in one sample sequenced in a study of shared clonotypes between healthy human individuals (dated by TCRdb to the early 2020s). Preparation of the library involved the immunoSEQ multiplex PCR assay. What TCRdb holds here is the immuneACCESS table cut down to in-frame rearrangements. Part of the clones is not present; checked against another copy, under half of the missing clones reflect an unresolved V gene, and the others are unexplained. In all, the sample holds about a million clones, and 60% to 85% of those were seen once. The biggest ten clones account for 0.89% of the sample. Sequenced material: memory CD4+ T cells from PBMCs. Explained via the paper, the cell subset or site label denotes: CD45RA-negative fraction. All receptors derive from a man younger than 30 in good health. Some clones in this sample may be carry-over from other donors' samples.

V is TRBV28 and J is TRBJ2-2; possible D gene TRBD1, 6 bases. The germline V and J ends were trimmed by 7 bases and 1 base, with 10 bases remaining between them. Germline values: CDR1 MDHEN, CDR2 SYDVKM. The CDR3 length is 14 residues. CDR3 sequence (DNA): TGTGCCAGCATTGGGGGCGGGAACACCGGGGAGCTGTTTTTT. Its protein product is CASIGGGNTGELFF.

The gene calls are TRBV5-6 and TRBJ2-6; D unresolved. Per the germline V gene, CDR1 is SGHDT and CDR2 is YYEEEE. Trimming cost V 4 bases and J 1 base, with 9 bases left between them. The CDR3 contains 15 residues. CDR3 amino acids: CASSALSSGANVLTF. CDR3 DNA sequence: TGTGCCAGCAGCGCCCTCTCATCTGGGGCCAACGTCCTGACTTTC. The entire variable domain, with the rest obtained from reference TRBV5-6 and TRBJ2-6, is as follows: DAGVTQSPTHLIKTRGQQVTLRCSPKSGHDTVSWYQQALGQGPQFIFQYYEEEERQRGNFPDRFSGHQFPNYSSELNVNALLLGDSALYLCASSALSSGANVLTFGAGSRLTVL.

The V and J genes are TRBV2 and TRBJ1-2; no firm D call. The germline CDR1 and CDR2 sequences are SNHLY and FYNNEI. V was trimmed by 3 bases and J by 3 bases, leaving 20 bases between them. There are 17 residues in the CDR3. The CDR3: CASSEEWGMRPYYGYTF. In DNA form, the CDR3 reads TGTGCCAGCAGTGAGGAATGGGGTATGCGGCCCTACTATGGCTACACCTTC. The full variable domain, its missing parts supplied by reference TRBV2 and TRBJ1-2, is EPEVTQTPSHQVTQMGQEVILRCVPISNHLYFYWYRQILGQKVEFLVSFYNNEISEKSEIFDDQFSVERPDGSNFTLKIRSTKLEDSAMYFCASSEEWGMRPYYGYTFGSGTRLTVV.

The sample holds a few counts of this clone. The chain links TRBV6-1 to TRBJ2-1; D is uncertain. Germline V gene data show CDR1 as MNHNS and CDR2 as SASEGT. V lost 3 bases to trimming and J lost 9 bases, with 12 bases between them. The CDR3 spans 13 residues. The CDR3 sequence: CASSDQTRSEQFF. The CDR3 nucleotides read TGTGCCAGCAGTGACCAGACTCGCAGTGAGCAGTTCTTC.

This chain joins TRBV10-1 and TRBJ2-1; D remains unclear. From germline, CDR1 is WNHNN and CDR2 SYGVQD (reference sequence). V dropped 0 bases and J dropped 2 bases, with 20 bases sitting between them. This CDR3 has 19 amino acids. CDR3 bases: TGCGCCAGCAGTGAGTCGATCCCCGGAACCTCATCCACCTACAATGAGCAGTTCTTC. Encoded protein: CASSESIPGTSSTYNEQFF.

About this clone: Other nucleotide sequences in the sample specify the same CDR3. This chain uses TRBV5-1 with TRBJ2-2; maybe TRBD2 (6 bases). CDR1 and CDR2 from the germline V gene are SGHRS and YFSETQ. V shed 0 bases and J shed 3 bases, with 12 bases lying between them. The CDR3 has 16 residues. CDR3 nucleotides: TGCGCCAGCAGCTTGGCCGGGGGATCAGACACCGGGGAGCTGTTTTTT. Translation gives CASSLAGGSDTGELFF.

V usage is TRBV7-9 and J usage is TRBJ1-4; 11 positions agree with TRBD1. Germline CDR1 reads SEHNR; CDR2 reads FQNEAQ (reference sequence). The V and J ends lost 3 bases and 8 bases, in that order; junction bases with no gene match: 5. The CDR3 sequence is 15 residues long. The CDR3 DNA reads as TGTGCCAGCAGCTTCGGGACAGGGGGAAACGAAAAACTGTTTTTT. Its protein is CASSFGTGGNEKLFF.

The DNA for the CDR3 is TGTGCCAGCAGCCGGGGAGGGGACAGGCTGAAAGCTTTCTTT. Its protein product is CASSRGGDRLKAFF. The V and J genes are TRBV7-8 and TRBJ1-1; 8 bases line up with TRBD1. V was clipped by 5 bases and J by 9 bases; unmatched bases: 11. CDR1 and CDR2 from the germline V gene are SGHVS and FQNEAQ. The CDR3 has 14 amino acids.

This clone was seen many times. This CDR3 is also generated by other DNA sequences in the sample. This chain links TRBV2 with TRBJ2-3, with TRBD2 matching 9 bases. J gave up 1 base and V 5 bases, and 1 base lay outside the gene matches. The CDR3 contains 14 residues. Germline V lookup: CDR1 SNHLY, CDR2 FYNNEI. The CDR3 DNA reads TGTGCCAGCAGTCCTAGCGGGGGCACAGATACGCAGTATTTT. As protein: CASSPSGGTDTQYF.

The genes are TRBV19 and TRBJ1-2; perhaps TRBD1 as D (5 bases). The length of the CDR3 is 16 residues. From germline, CDR1 is LNHDA and CDR2 SQIVND (reference sequence). V gave up 7 bases and J gave up 0 bases, with 18 bases separating them. As DNA, the CDR3 is TGTGCCAGTACCAAGTTTTGGGACTTCCCTAACTATGGCTACACCTTC. Protein sequence: CASTKFWDFPNYGYTF.

In its sample, this clone was seen once. V usage is TRBV7-2 and J usage is TRBJ1-4; possibly TRBD1 for D (6 bases). The germline V gene has CDR1 SGHTA and CDR2 FQGNSA. The CDR3 consists of 16 residues. The V and J ends lost 1 base and 5 bases respectively, with 14 bases between them. The CDR3 bases are TGTGCCAGCAGCTTAGGGAGACAGGTGAAGAATGAAAAACTGTTTTTT. The encoded protein is CASSLGRQVKNEKLFF.

Comment on this clone: In the same sample, other DNA sequences code for this CDR3. The rearrangement joins TRBV18 to TRBJ2-7; D gene unclear. Trimming took off 2 bases at V and 1 base at J, with 6 bases between the two ends. Per germline, CDR1 KGHSH and CDR2 LQKENI. This CDR3 has 13 amino acids. Here the CDR3 DNA reads TGTGCCAGCTCACCAGGGGTTTCCTACGAGCAGTACTTC. Translation: CASSPGVSYEQYF.

This clone was seen a handful of times. This chain links TRBV7-9 with TRBJ2-7; 7 bases are shared with TRBD1. Germline V gene sequence: CDR1 SEHNR, CDR2 FQNEAQ (reference sequence). After removal of 6 bases from V and 3 bases from J, the junction contained 5 bases not matched to a gene. The length of the CDR3 is 13 residues. In DNA form, the CDR3 reads TGTGCCAGCAGATTCGGGACAGTCTACGAGCAGTACTTC. Translation: CASRFGTVYEQYF.

This clone was observed a few times. The chain combines TRBV10-2 with TRBJ2-4; no reliable D call. The germline CDR1 and CDR2 sequences are WSHSY and SAAADI. CDR3 length: 16 amino acids. The ends were cut back, 3 bases at V and 0 bases at J, with 12 bases in the middle. Here the CDR3 reads CASSEFVLIAKNIQYF. In DNA, the CDR3 is TGCGCCAGCAGTGAATTCGTGCTTATAGCCAAAAACATTCAGTACTTC.

This clone was counted a single time. A junction boundary mismatches the germline segment, possibly from a read error. This rearrangement joins TRBV27 to TRBJ1-1, with 7 bases that match TRBD1. Germline V gene sequence: CDR1 MNHEY, CDR2 SMNVEV (reference sequence). The CDR3 extends over 14 amino acids. CDR3 sequence: CASSHRGLNAEAFF. The CDR3, as DNA: TGTGCCAGCAGTCACAGGGGATTGAACGCTGAAGCTTTCTTT.

This clone was seen just once. The chain is built from TRBV28 and TRBJ2-7, with D tentatively TRBD1 (5 bases). CDR3 size: 16 residues. Trimming removed 5 bases from V and 3 bases from J, with 20 bases in between. Per the germline V gene, CDR1 is MDHEN and CDR2 is SYDVKM. The DNA for the CDR3 is TGTGCCAGCAGTCCTCTCCCCATGGGGCGATACTACGAGCAGTACTTC. Protein product: CASSPLPMGRYYEQYF.

On this clone itself: This same CDR3 is encoded by further DNA sequences in the sample. V and J are TRBV7-8 and TRBJ1-1; D unresolved. V was cut by 3 bases and J by 6 bases, with 8 bases left in between. The length of the CDR3 is 12 residues. Looked up from germline, CDR1 is SGHVS and CDR2 is FQNEAQ. CDR3 DNA: TGTGCCAGCAGCTTTGGTGGGTCTGAAGCTTTCTTT. Residues: CASSFGGSEAFF.